This T cell receptor beta chain was found in a study of shared clonotypes between healthy human individuals. On the study more broadly: Three plates each covered CD4 naive and memory; CD8 naive two, CD8 memory one. Study-wide results and caveats: Naive subsets typically showed greater estimated richness than memory subsets. An expected dependence of interdonor clonotype sharing on sequencing depth was noted.

In regard to this clone: Its specificity is unknown.

The CDR3 has 13 amino acids. V lost 4 bases to trimming and J lost 5 bases, with 10 bases between them. Per germline, CDR1 SGHRS and CDR2 YFSETQ. Sequenced by immunoSEQ multiplex PCR; TCRdb stores in-frame clones only, minus some. This sample has over a million clones, with approximately 98.5% found just once. This chain connects TRBV5-1 to TRBJ1-5; D possibly corresponds to TRBD1 (5 bases). Sequencing was carried out using naive CD4+ T cells sorted from blood. The subset: CD45RA+ positively selected. This receptor was taken from a man younger than 40 in good health. The CDR3 sequence: CASSRDGDQPQHF. CDR3 nucleotides: TGCGCCAGCAGCCGGGACGGGGATCAGCCCCAGCATTTT.